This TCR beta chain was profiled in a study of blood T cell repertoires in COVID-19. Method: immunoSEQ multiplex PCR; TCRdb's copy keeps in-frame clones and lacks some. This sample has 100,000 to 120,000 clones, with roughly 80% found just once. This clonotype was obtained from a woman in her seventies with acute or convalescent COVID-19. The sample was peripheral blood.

CDR3 loop: CASRGQPEAFF. CDR3 bases: TGTGCCAGCAGGGGACAGCCTGAAGCTTTCTTT. The chain links TRBV28 to TRBJ1-1; TRBD1 agrees at 7 bases. The CDR3 length is 11 residues. V trimming: 6 bases; J trimming: 6 bases; junction bases outside the gene matches: 1. Germline CDR1 and CDR2: MDHEN and SYDVKM.